The 14 T cell receptor beta chains reported below all come from one sample, sequenced in a study of control samples from healthy donors and cancer patients. Clones were read by immunoSEQ multiplex PCR, and TCRdb kept only the in-frame ones, dropping some. Of over 150,000 clones in the sample, approximately 91% were seen once. The sequencing sample was made of blood. These receptors all come from a woman aged 40 to 49 in good health.

This clone appeared a few times. The chain combines TRBV19 with TRBJ2-3, with D possibly matching TRBD1 (6 bases). V was shortened by 3 bases and J by 1 base, with 11 bases between the two germline ends. The germline V gene encodes CDR1 LNHDA and CDR2 SQIVND (reference sequence). The CDR3 is 15 amino acids. The chain's CDR3 is CASSIGTYRTDTQYF. The CDR3, as DNA: TGTGCCAGTAGTATCGGGACATACCGCACAGATACGCAGTATTTT.

This chain uses TRBV11-2 with TRBJ1-2; maybe TRBD1 (5 bases). The CDR3 totals 20 residues. The V end was cut by 0 bases, the J end by 2 bases, with 25 bases between. Germline V gene sequence: CDR1 SGHAT, CDR2 FQNNGV. CDR3 sequence: CASSLDSFTETGYFNYGYTF. In DNA, the CDR3 is TGTGCCAGCAGCTTAGACTCATTCACTGAAACAGGTTACTTCAACTATGGCTACACCTTC. Drawing the rest from reference TRBV11-2 and TRBJ1-2, the complete variable domain is EAGVAQSPRYKIIEKRQSVAFWCNPISGHATLYWYQQILGQGPKLLIQFQNNGVVDDSQLPKDRFSAERLKGVDSTLKIQPAKLEDSAVYLCASSLDSFTETGYFNYGYTFGSGTRLTVV.

V gene TRBV25-1 combines with J gene TRBJ1-2, with D unresolved. V lost 1 base and J 8 bases, leaving 8 bases between the germline ends. This CDR3 has 12 amino acids. Germline-derived CDR1 and CDR2 are MGHDK and SYGVNS. The CDR3 reads CASSESFEGYTF. In DNA, the CDR3 is TGTGCCAGCAGTGAATCGTTTGAGGGCTACACCTTC.

V is TRBV12-3 or TRBV12-4 and J is TRBJ1-2; D is possibly TRBD1 (5 bases). The CDR3 sequence is 12 residues long. The ends were cut back, 7 bases at V and 4 bases at J, with 10 bases in the middle. CDR3 nucleotide sequence: TGTGCCAGCACCGCCGGGGGCTATGGCTACACCTTC. It is translated as CASTAGGYGYTF.

The chain is built from TRBV4-1 and TRBJ2-1; TRBD1 matches 8 bases. Germline CDR1 MGHRA, CDR2 YSYEKL. The V segment lost 1 base and the J segment 10 bases; nucleotides outside the gene matches: 0. The CDR3 is made up of 12 amino acids. The CDR3 nucleotides read TGCGCCAGCAGCCAAGGGGACAGGGAGCAGTTCTTC. Protein: CASSQGDREQFF.

This clone has a handful of counts. The identical CDR3 is also encoded by other nucleotide sequences in the sample. This chain uses TRBV3-1 (or the pseudogene TRBV3-2) with TRBJ1-1, with no clear D. CDR1 is LGHDT and CDR2 is YNNKEL in the germline V gene (reference sequence). Trimming cost V 3 bases and J 1 base, with 6 bases left between them. The CDR3 covers 13 residues. The CDR3 DNA follows: TGTGCCAGCAGCCAGGGAGGGAACACTGAAGCTTTCTTT. Translated: CASSQGGNTEAFF.

This chain connects TRBV4-1 to TRBJ1-1; D may be TRBD1 (5 bases). The CDR3 contains 15 residues. CDR1 and CDR2 from the germline V gene are MGHRA and YSYEKL. Deletions cut 2 bases from V and 5 bases from J, with 15 bases between. The CDR3 region is CASSQLGVGVTEAFF. The CDR3 coding sequence is TGCGCCAGCAGCCAATTGGGGGTGGGAGTGACTGAAGCTTTCTTT.

V is TRBV18 and J is TRBJ2-7, with D possibly TRBD1 on 6 matching bases. V was pared by 4 bases and J by 2 bases, with 12 bases between. The CDR3 totals 14 residues. Germline V CDR1 and CDR2: KGHSH, LQKENI. The CDR3 nucleotides are TGTGCCAGCTCACGATCTCAGGGGACCTACGAGCAGTACTTC. It is translated as CASSRSQGTYEQYF.

This chain joins TRBV19 and TRBJ2-1; 7 nucleotides line up with TRBD1. Germline CDR1 and CDR2: LNHDA and SQIVND (reference sequence). This CDR3 is 10 amino acids long. The V and J ends lost 10 bases and 8 bases, in that order; junction bases with no gene match: 2. The DNA of the CDR3 is TGTGCCAATACAGGGGATGAGCAGTTCTTC. This encodes CANTGDEQFF.

J is TRBJ2-7 and V is TRBV4-1; 10 bases agree with TRBD1. Germline V gene sequence: CDR1 MGHRA, CDR2 YSYEKL. The CDR3 totals 16 residues. Losses at the gene ends were 1 base for V and 3 bases for J; bases not matched to a gene: 6. CDR3 nucleotide sequence: TGCGCCAGCAGCCAAGGAAGGGGGACAGGGGACTACGAGCAGTACTTC. Amino acid sequence: CASSQGRGTGDYEQYF.

The V call is TRBV19, the J call TRBJ2-1; TRBD2 might be the D (6 bases). The germline V gene has CDR1 LNHDA and CDR2 SQIVND (reference sequence). V lost 5 bases and J lost 8, with 16 bases in between. The CDR3 runs to 14 residues. The CDR3 here is CASSALALGDEQFF. The DNA of the CDR3 is TGTGCCAGTAGTGCACTAGCTTTAGGGGATGAGCAGTTCTTC.

CDR3 residues: CASSQDWGNTGELFF. The CDR3 region has the DNA TGTGCCAGCAGCCAAGATTGGGGAAACACCGGGGAGCTGTTTTTT. The chain combines TRBV4-2 with TRBJ2-2; D remains unclear. Trimming pared 0 bases from V and 2 bases from J, leaving 7 bases between. The CDR3 loop spans 15 amino acids. Per germline, CDR1 LGHNA and CDR2 YNFKEQ.

The chain couples TRBV5-6 to TRBJ1-1; 9 bases line up with TRBD1. The CDR3 length is 14 residues. V lost 0 bases to trimming and J lost 4 bases; unmatched junction nucleotides: 1. Looked up from germline, CDR1 is SGHDT and CDR2 is YYEEEE. The CDR3 sequence: CASSLGTGATEAFF. The DNA of the CDR3 is TGTGCCAGCAGCTTGGGGACAGGGGCCACTGAAGCTTTCTTT.

The J gene is TRBJ1-3, the V gene TRBV5-1; D unclear. V was pared by 1 base and J by 0 bases, with 8 bases between. The length of the CDR3 is 15 residues. Germline V gives CDR1 SGHRS, CDR2 YFSETQ. The DNA of the CDR3 is TGCGCCAGCAGCTTGTCTCCCCACTCTGGAAACACCATATATTTT. It specifies CASSLSPHSGNTIYF.